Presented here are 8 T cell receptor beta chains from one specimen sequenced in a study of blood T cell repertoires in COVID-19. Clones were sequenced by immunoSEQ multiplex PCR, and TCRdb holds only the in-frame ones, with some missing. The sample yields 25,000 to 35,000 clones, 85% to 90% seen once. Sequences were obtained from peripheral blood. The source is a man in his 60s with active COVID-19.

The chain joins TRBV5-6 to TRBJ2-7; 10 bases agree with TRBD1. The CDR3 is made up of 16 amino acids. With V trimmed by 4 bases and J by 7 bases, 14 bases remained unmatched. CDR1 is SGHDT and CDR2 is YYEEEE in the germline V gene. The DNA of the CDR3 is TGTGCCAGCAGCCGACCTCGGACAGGGGGAAAAGGGGAGCAGTACTTC. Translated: CASSRPRTGGKGEQYF.

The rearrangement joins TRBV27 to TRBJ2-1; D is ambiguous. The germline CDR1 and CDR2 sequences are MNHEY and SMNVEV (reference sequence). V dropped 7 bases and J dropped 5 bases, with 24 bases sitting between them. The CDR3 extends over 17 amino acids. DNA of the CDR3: TGTGCCAGCACCTCCCTATCGGTCGGCCGGGTACACAATGAGCAGTTCTTC. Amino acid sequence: CASTSLSVGRVHNEQFF.

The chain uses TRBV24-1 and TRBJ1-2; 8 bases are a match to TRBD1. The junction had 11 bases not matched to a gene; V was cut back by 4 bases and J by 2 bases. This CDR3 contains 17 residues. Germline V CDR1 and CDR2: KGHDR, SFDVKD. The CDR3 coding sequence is TGTGCCACCAGTGAGGGCGGGACAGGTACTGGAAACTATGGCTACACCTTC. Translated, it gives CATSEGGTGTGNYGYTF.

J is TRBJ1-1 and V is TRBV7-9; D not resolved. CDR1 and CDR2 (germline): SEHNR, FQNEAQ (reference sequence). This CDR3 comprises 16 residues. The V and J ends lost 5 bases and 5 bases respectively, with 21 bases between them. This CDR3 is CASSLMGQAIGTEAFF. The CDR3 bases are TGTGCCAGCAGCCTTATGGGTCAGGCCATTGGAACTGAAGCTTTCTTT.

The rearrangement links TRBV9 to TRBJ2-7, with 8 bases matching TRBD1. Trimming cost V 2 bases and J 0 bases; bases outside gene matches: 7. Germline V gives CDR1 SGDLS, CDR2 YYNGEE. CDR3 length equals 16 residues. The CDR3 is CASSVGIGTGSYEQYF. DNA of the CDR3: TGTGCCAGCAGCGTGGGTATTGGGACAGGCTCCTACGAGCAGTACTTC.

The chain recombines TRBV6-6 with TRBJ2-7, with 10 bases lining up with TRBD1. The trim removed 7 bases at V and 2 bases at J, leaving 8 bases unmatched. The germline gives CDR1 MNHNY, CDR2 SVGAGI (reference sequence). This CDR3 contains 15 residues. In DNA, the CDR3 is TGTGCCAGCACCTACGGAGGACAGGGGGCCTACGAGCAGTACTTC. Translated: CASTYGGQGAYEQYF.

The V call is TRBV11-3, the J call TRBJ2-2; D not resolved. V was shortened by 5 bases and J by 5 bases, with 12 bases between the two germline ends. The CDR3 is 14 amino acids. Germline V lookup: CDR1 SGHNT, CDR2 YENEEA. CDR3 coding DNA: TGTGCCAGCAGCCGGAGTGGAGATACCGGGGAGCTGTTTTTT. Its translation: CASSRSGDTGELFF.

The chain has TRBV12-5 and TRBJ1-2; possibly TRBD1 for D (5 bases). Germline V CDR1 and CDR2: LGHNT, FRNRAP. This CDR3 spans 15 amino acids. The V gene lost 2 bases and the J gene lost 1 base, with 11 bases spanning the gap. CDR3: CASGLRTQGNYGYTF. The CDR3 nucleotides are TGTGCTAGTGGTTTGCGGACGCAGGGTAACTATGGCTACACCTTC.